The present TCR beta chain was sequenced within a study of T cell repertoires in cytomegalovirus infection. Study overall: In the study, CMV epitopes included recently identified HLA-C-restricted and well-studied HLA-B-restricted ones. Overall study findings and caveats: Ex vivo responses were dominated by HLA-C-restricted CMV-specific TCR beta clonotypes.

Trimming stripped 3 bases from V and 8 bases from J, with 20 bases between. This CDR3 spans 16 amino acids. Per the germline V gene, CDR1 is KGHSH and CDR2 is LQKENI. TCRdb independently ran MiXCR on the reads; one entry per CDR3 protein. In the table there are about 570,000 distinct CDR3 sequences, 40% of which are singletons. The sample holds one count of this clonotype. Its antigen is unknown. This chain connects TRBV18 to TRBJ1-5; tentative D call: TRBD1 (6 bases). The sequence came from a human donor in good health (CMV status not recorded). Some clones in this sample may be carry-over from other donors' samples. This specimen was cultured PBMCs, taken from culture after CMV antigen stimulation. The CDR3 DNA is TGTGCCAGCTCACCTAGTGTTGGGGGCGTCACGGAGCCCCAGCATTTT. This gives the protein CASSPSVGGVTEPQHF. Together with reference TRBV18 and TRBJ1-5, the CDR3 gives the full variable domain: NAGVMQNPRHLVRRRGQEARLRCSPMKGHSHVYWYRQLPEEGLKFMVYLQKENIIDESGMPKERFSAEFPKEGPSILRIQQVVRGDSAAYFCASSPSVGGVTEPQHFGDGTRLSIL.